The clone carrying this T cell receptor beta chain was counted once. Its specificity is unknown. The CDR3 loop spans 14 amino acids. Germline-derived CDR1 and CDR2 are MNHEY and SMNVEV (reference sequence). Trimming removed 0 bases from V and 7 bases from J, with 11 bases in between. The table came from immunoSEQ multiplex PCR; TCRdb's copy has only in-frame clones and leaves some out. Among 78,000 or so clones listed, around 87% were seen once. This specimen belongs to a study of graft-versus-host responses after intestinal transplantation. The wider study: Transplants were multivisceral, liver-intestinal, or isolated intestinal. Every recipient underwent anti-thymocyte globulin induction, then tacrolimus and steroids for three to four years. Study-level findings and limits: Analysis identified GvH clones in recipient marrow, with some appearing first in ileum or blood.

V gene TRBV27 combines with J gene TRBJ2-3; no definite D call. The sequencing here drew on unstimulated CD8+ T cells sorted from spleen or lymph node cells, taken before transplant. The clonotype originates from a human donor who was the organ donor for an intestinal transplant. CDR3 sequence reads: CASSLSVGWYTQYF. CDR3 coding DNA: TGTGCCAGCAGTTTATCTGTAGGTTGGTATACGCAGTATTTT.